This TCR beta chain comes out of a study of T cells after yellow fever vaccination. Broader study findings: At about 97% for CD4 and 75% to 90% for CD8, most primary-vaccination clones showed up again after the booster. Overlap between CD4 and CD8 compartments was detected for a small share of clonotypes.

In germline, CDR1 is MNHEY, CDR2 SMNVEV (reference sequence). V was clipped by 5 bases and J by 11 bases, with 18 bases between them. The CDR3 covers 13 residues. This clonotype was counted between two and nine times. The antigen remains undetermined. UMIs were added to TCR cDNA along with a universal primer site when it was made by 5'RACE template switching. TCRdb processed the 5' RACE reads anew with MiXCR; each CDR3 protein has one entry. The sample yields 350,000 to 450,000 distinct CDR3 sequences, around a sixth seen once. The sequences come from PBMCs, collected before the yellow fever booster vaccination. The TCR originated in a man between 18 and 35 years old who received the YFV17D yellow fever vaccine. The chain is built from TRBV27 and TRBJ2-5, with D perhaps assigned TRBD1 or TRBD2 (5 bases each). Written as DNA, the CDR3 is TGTGCCAGCAGTCCGGGACCCCCGAGGGCTCAGTACTTC. Residues: CASSPGPPRAQYF.